This section outlines one T cell receptor beta chain sequence together with its context. This sample is drawn from a study of blood T cell repertoires in COVID-19. Study at large: Spain, Italy and the United States supplied samples that represented acute and convalescent COVID-19. From T cells, B-cell-depleted T cells, or PBMCs came the material, which was cDNA or gDNA.

As processed by the authors: It was from reference gene primer amplification that nucleated cell counts were estimated. The assay was immunoSEQ multiplex PCR, and TCRdb's table has in-frame clones only and misses some. For V, J and clone size, that table is used; D and trimming come from the DNA. The sample holds around 270,000 clones, around nine tenths seen once. This CDR3 spans 16 amino acids. Germline CDR1 is MGHDK and CDR2 is SYGVNS. The germline V and J ends were trimmed by 2 bases and 4 bases, with 18 bases remaining between them. The TCR comes from a man in his forties who had recovered from COVID-19. The chain carries TRBV25-1 and TRBJ2-7; D uncertain. The sequenced sample consisted of peripheral blood. The CDR3 bases are TGTGCCAGCAGTGAAATTATTACAGTATCACGGTACGAGCAGTACTTC. Residues: CASSEIITVSRYEQYF.